This TCR beta chain was recovered during a study of identical twins. Study results and limitations: Insertion counts were lower in abundant cord blood beta clonotypes, a trend that memory repertoires did not show.

TCRdb recomputed calls from the 5' RACE reads with MiXCR, one row per CDR3 protein. The repertoire includes about 520,000 distinct CDR3 sequences, 22% of them detected once, and around 0.9% sits in the top ten. This clonotype was detected a few times. Its target is not known. Germline CDR1 reads DFQATT; CDR2 reads SNEGSKA (reference sequence). The length of the CDR3 is 15 residues. Trimming removed 2 bases from V and 6 bases from J, with 14 bases in between. The same sample was also used in a study of T cells expressing NK-cell markers. That source reports: In a few donors, these clonotypes also led the CD3+CD56-NKG2C+ fraction. Whether expanded NKG2C+ T cell clones were HCMV specific stayed uncertain.

The V gene is TRBV20-1, the J gene TRBJ1-6, with D tentatively TRBD1 (5 bases). This TCR derives from a woman younger than 35 in good health. Sequenced input: CD4+ T cells sorted from blood. The CDR3 nucleotides are TGCAGTGCTAGAACCCGGACAAGCTCTAATTCACCCCTCCACTTT. Amino acids: CSARTRTSSNSPLHF.